These 25 T cell receptor beta chains came from one sample sequenced in a study of response to subunit inactivated influenza vaccine. MiXCR, applied by TCRdb to the RT-PCR reads, yields one record per CDR3 protein. The sample yields 280,000 or so distinct CDR3 sequences, just over 20% seen once. The source material was PBMCs from blood, sampled less than 22 months after vaccination. The source is a man aged 50-75 years who received an inactivated influenza vaccine.

This clonotype has a handful of counts. The chain joins TRBV19 to TRBJ1-2; D not resolved. This CDR3 comprises 15 residues. Deletions cut 6 bases from V and 3 bases from J, with 17 bases between. CDR1 is LNHDA and CDR2 is SQIVND in the germline V gene (reference sequence). The CDR3 DNA sequence: TGTGCCAGTAGGTCTTTTACAGATGCTTACTATGGCTACACCTTC. Its protein is CASRSFTDAYYGYTF.

The CDR3 coding sequence is TGTGCCACCAGCAGGTCCCGTCTAGCGGGAGAGAATGAGCAGTTCTTC. It yields the protein CATSRSRLAGENEQFF. The rearrangement uses TRBV15 and TRBJ2-1; 10 bases align to TRBD2. The CDR3 loop spans 16 amino acids. V shed 3 bases and J 7 bases; nucleotides not matched to a gene: 9. The V gene's germline CDR1 is LNHNV and CDR2 YYDKDF (reference sequence).

This clonotype has just one count. The chain recombines TRBV11-2 with TRBJ2-3; D ambiguous. This CDR3 has 14 amino acids. Trimming cost V 1 base and J 1 base, with 6 bases left between them. Germline CDR1 and CDR2: SGHAT and FQNNGV. The CDR3 protein is CASSLGTRTDTQYF. The CDR3 bases are TGTGCCAGCAGCTTAGGGACGCGCACAGATACGCAGTATTTT.

This clonotype was picked up a small number of times. This sequence joins TRBV6-2 or TRBV6-3 and TRBJ1-3; 7 nucleotides align to TRBD1. This CDR3 has 21 residues. The junction had 23 bases not matched to a gene; V was cut back by 2 bases and J by 4 bases. Germline V gene lookup returns CDR1 MNHEY and CDR2 SVGEGT. The CDR3 sequence: CASSYGGTAGKPRIGGNTIYF. The CDR3 DNA follows: TGTGCCAGCAGTTACGGAGGGACAGCTGGGAAACCCCGAATCGGCGGAAACACCATATATTTT.

The chain carries TRBV12-3 or TRBV12-4 and TRBJ2-6; the match to TRBD2 covers 7 bases. J was trimmed by 0 bases and V by 5 bases; bases with no gene match: 7. The CDR3 consists of 17 residues. The CDR3 reads CASSPGGAISGANVLTF. CDR3 nucleotides: TGTGCCAGCAGTCCGGGGGGAGCAATCTCTGGGGCCAACGTCCTGACTTTC.

The chain has TRBV15 and TRBJ2-3; 12 positions match TRBD2. J was trimmed by 4 bases and V by 2 bases; bases with no gene match: 4. CDR1 and CDR2 (germline): LNHNV, YYDKDF (reference sequence). The CDR3 runs 16 residues. The chain's CDR3 is CATSRHGLAGSDTQYF. Written as DNA, the CDR3 is TGTGCCACCAGCAGACATGGACTAGCGGGATCAGATACGCAGTATTTT.

This clonotype was found a few times. CDR3 in amino acids: CSVQGASYEQYF. CDR3 in DNA: TGCAGCGTGCAGGGGGCCTCCTACGAGCAGTACTTC. The chain couples TRBV29-1 to TRBJ2-7; 8 positions match TRBD1. Germline CDR1 SQVTM, CDR2 ANQGSEA. There are 12 residues in the CDR3. The ends lost 6 bases at V and 0 bases at J; junction bases unmatched: 1.

The chain has TRBV12-3 or TRBV12-4 and TRBJ2-1; 11 bases agree with TRBD2. CDR3 size: 15 residues. V was clipped by 5 bases and J by 6 bases; unmatched bases: 6. CDR3 sequence (DNA): TGTGCCAGCAGTACCGCTAGCGGGAGGATCAATGAGCAGTTCTTC. Translated: CASSTASGRINEQFF.

This clonotype was detected a few times. The chain couples TRBV20-1 to TRBJ2-1; 9 nucleotides agree with TRBD2. The CDR3 is made up of 15 amino acids. J lost 2 bases, V lost 0 bases, and 2 bases had no gene match. Germline V gene sequence: CDR1 DFQATT, CDR2 SNEGSKA (reference sequence). CDR3 amino acids: CSARDLAGAYNEQFF. DNA of the CDR3: TGCAGTGCTAGAGACTTAGCGGGAGCCTACAATGAGCAGTTCTTC.

This clonotype occurred a few times. The chain couples TRBV5-1 to TRBJ1-1, with 7 positions matching TRBD1. Trimming cost V 0 bases and J 5 bases; bases outside gene matches: 7. Germline V lookup: CDR1 SGHRS, CDR2 YFSETQ. CDR3 length: 15 residues. The CDR3: CASSLEGAGRTEAFF. In DNA form, the CDR3 reads TGCGCCAGCAGCTTGGAGGGGGCAGGGAGGACTGAAGCTTTCTTT.

The chain uses TRBV10-3 and TRBJ1-4; TRBD1 aligns across 8 bases. From germline, CDR1 is ENHRY and CDR2 SYGVKD. The CDR3 has 15 amino acids. V lost 3 bases and J lost 5; bases outside the gene matches: 5. CDR3 bases: TGTGCCATCAGTGACCCCGACAGGGGAAATGAAAAACTGTTTTTT. Translation gives CAISDPDRGNEKLFF.

J is TRBJ2-6 and V is TRBV30; 7 positions agree with TRBD2. The germline gives CDR1 GTSNPN, CDR2 SVGIG (reference sequence). This CDR3 has 17 amino acids. Trimming took 3 bases from V and 0 from J; bases not matched to a gene: 8. CDR3 region: CAWRDLGGSSGANVLTF. Here the CDR3 DNA reads TGTGCCTGGAGGGATCTGGGAGGGAGCTCTGGGGCCAACGTCCTGACTTTC.

V gene TRBV10-2 combines with J gene TRBJ2-1, with a tentative D call TRBD1 (6 bases). CDR3 length equals 17 residues. Germline V gives CDR1 WSHSY, CDR2 SAAADI. V was cut by 2 bases and J by 3 bases, with 17 bases left in between. CDR3 in amino acids: CASSENSQGSGYNEQFF. In DNA form, the CDR3 reads TGCGCCAGCAGTGAGAATTCCCAGGGGTCCGGCTACAATGAGCAGTTCTTC.

V is TRBV5-5 and J is TRBJ2-5; TRBD1 aligns across 8 bases. V dropped 1 base and J dropped 4; count of bases not matched to a gene: 3. Germline assignment: CDR1 SGHKS and CDR2 YYEKEE (reference sequence). This CDR3 region has 14 residues. The CDR3 DNA reads TGTGCCAGCAGCTTGACAGGACAGGGAGAGACCCAGTACTTC. It yields the protein CASSLTGQGETQYF.

V gene TRBV25-1 combines with J gene TRBJ1-1; the D is unclear. Trimming took 4 bases from V and 5 from J, leaving 8 bases between them. Germline lookup yields CDR1 MGHDK and CDR2 SYGVNS. This CDR3 is built from 12 residues. CDR3 nucleotides: TGTGCCAGCAGTGGGGGTTGGACTGAAGCTTTCTTT. Its protein product is CASSGGWTEAFF.

The V call is TRBV7-9, the J call TRBJ1-1; D remains ambiguous. Looked up from germline, CDR1 is SEHNR and CDR2 is FQNEAQ (reference sequence). The CDR3 has 14 residues. V lost 1 base to trimming and J lost 4 bases, with 10 bases between them. CDR3 sequence: CASSLDGPGTEAFF. DNA for the CDR3: TGTGCCAGCAGCTTAGATGGACCGGGCACTGAAGCTTTCTTT.

The V and J genes are TRBV20-1 and TRBJ1-3; D gene ambiguous. Germline CDR1 and CDR2: DFQATT and SNEGSKA (reference sequence). The CDR3 is 15 residues long. V was cut by 5 bases and J by 0 bases, with 14 bases left in between. CDR3 residues: CSAYPQAGSGNTIYF. CDR3 DNA sequence: TGCAGTGCTTACCCGCAAGCGGGCTCTGGAAACACCATATATTTT.

This clonotype was counted a few times. This sequence joins TRBV20-1 and TRBJ2-1; D gene ambiguous. Germline V lookup: CDR1 DFQATT, CDR2 SNEGSKA (reference sequence). Trimming removed 3 bases at V and 1 base at J, with 10 bases between. The CDR3 is made up of 14 amino acids. This chain's CDR3 is CSASILRSYNEQFF. The CDR3 bases are TGCAGTGCTAGTATCCTGCGGTCCTACAATGAGCAGTTCTTC.

This clonotype was counted a few times. The genes are TRBV28 and TRBJ2-5; 7 bases align to TRBD1. J lost 4 bases, V lost 6 bases, and 8 bases had no gene match. The CDR3 has 14 amino acids. Germline V gene data show CDR1 as MDHEN and CDR2 as SYDVKM. CDR3 sequence reads: CASSPGQLAETQYF. The CDR3 DNA reads as TGTGCCAGCAGCCCGGGACAGTTAGCAGAGACCCAGTACTTC.

The V gene is TRBV9, the J gene TRBJ2-7; D unresolved. Per germline, CDR1 SGDLS and CDR2 YYNGEE. The CDR3 spans 14 residues. V was cut by 2 bases and J by 3 bases, with 12 bases left in between. DNA of the CDR3: TGTGCCAGCAGCGTCAGTTCCGATAGCTACGAGCAGTACTTC. Translated, it gives CASSVSSDSYEQYF. Supplemented by reference TRBV9 and TRBJ2-7, the full variable domain reads DSGVTQTPKHLITATGQRVTLRCSPRSGDLSVYWYQQSLDQGLQFLIQYYNGEERAKGNILERFSAQQFPDLHSELNLSSLELGDSALYFCASSVSSDSYEQYFGPGTRLTVT.

This clonotype occurred a few times. The chain uses TRBV27 and TRBJ1-5, with TRBD1 identical over 7 bases. The germline V gene has CDR1 MNHEY and CDR2 SMNVEV (reference sequence). V gave up 4 bases and J gave up 5 bases; unmatched junction bases: 23. The CDR3 is made up of 20 amino acids. The CDR3 sequence is CASSSPHLSGQQLGDQPQHF. In DNA form, the CDR3 reads TGTGCCAGCAGTTCCCCGCACCTTTCGGGACAGCAGCTCGGGGATCAGCCCCAGCATTTT.

The gene calls are TRBV14 and TRBJ2-3; TRBD2 is a possible D gene (5 bases). Looked up from germline, CDR1 is SGHDN and CDR2 is FVKESK. V lost 5 bases, J lost 0 bases, and 9 bases lay in between. This CDR3 region has 14 residues. The CDR3 DNA follows: TGTGCCAGCAGCGATAGCGCGAGCACAGATACGCAGTATTTT. Amino acid sequence: CASSDSASTDTQYF.

This chain links TRBV9 with TRBJ1-3; possible D gene TRBD1, 5 bases. Trimming stripped 4 bases from V and 0 bases from J, with 11 bases between. The germline V gene encodes CDR1 SGDLS and CDR2 YYNGEE. CDR3 size: 15 residues. CDR3 sequence reads: CASSTGLSSGNTIYF. The CDR3 nucleotides are TGTGCCAGCAGCACGGGACTGAGCTCTGGAAACACCATATATTTT. Filled out from reference TRBV9 and TRBJ1-3, the complete variable domain reads DSGVTQTPKHLITATGQRVTLRCSPRSGDLSVYWYQQSLDQGLQFLIQYYNGEERAKGNILERFSAQQFPDLHSELNLSSLELGDSALYFCASSTGLSSGNTIYFGEGSWLTVV.

This clonotype appeared a few times. The chain has TRBV19 and TRBJ2-1; 14 bases line up with TRBD2. Germline CDR1 is LNHDA and CDR2 is SQIVND (reference sequence). After removal of 6 bases from V and 2 bases from J, the junction contained 3 bases not matched to a gene. The CDR3 runs 16 residues. CDR3 sequence: CASSPGLAGAYNEQFF. The CDR3 nucleotides are TGTGCCAGTAGCCCGGGACTAGCGGGAGCCTACAATGAGCAGTTCTTC.

This clonotype has only a few counts. The chain recombines TRBV19 with TRBJ2-1; 7 positions agree with TRBD2. V was clipped by 0 bases and J by 3 bases; unmatched bases: 8. This CDR3 has 17 amino acids. Germline values: CDR1 LNHDA, CDR2 SQIVND (reference sequence). For the CDR3, the DNA is TGTGCCAGTAGTATAGATCTTGCCAGCGGGAACTACAATGAGCAGTTCTTC. Protein product: CASSIDLASGNYNEQFF.